This T cell receptor (beta chain) came from a study of blood T cell repertoires in COVID-19. The wider study: Acute-phase and convalescent COVID-19 samples originated in the United States, Italy and Spain. T cells, B-cell-depleted T cells, or PBMCs supplied cDNA or gDNA.

Method: immunoSEQ multiplex PCR; TCRdb's copy keeps in-frame clones and lacks some. The table lists under 250,000 clones, about 88% of them singletons. Germline V gene sequence: CDR1 MDHEN, CDR2 SYDVKM. Trimming stripped 6 bases from V and 6 bases from J, with 18 bases between. CDR3 size: 16 residues. The TCR sequence derives from a man between 50 and 59 years old with COVID-19, enrolled during active disease. What was sequenced was peripheral blood. The chain is built from TRBV28 and TRBJ1-6, with a weak D call TRBD1 (5 bases). The CDR3 loop is CASSPGWGGFNSPLHF. CDR3 coding DNA: TGTGCCAGCAGCCCAGGGTGGGGGGGTTTTAATTCACCCCTCCACTTT.